This entry is about one T cell receptor beta chain. Its antigen is not known. CDR3 length: 14 amino acids. Germline-derived CDR1 and CDR2 are SGHRS and YFSETQ. This record comes from a study of T cells expressing NK-cell markers. Looking at the study overall: Researchers got TCR beta repertoires out of sorted CD3+CD56+NKG2C+, CD3+CD56+NKG2C- and CD3+CD56-NKG2C+ T cells.

As the method of synthesis, 5'RACE template switching with UMIs yielded TCR beta cDNA. Reanalyzing the 5' RACE reads, TCRdb keeps one entry per CDR3 protein, without DNA. The sample shows roughly 180,000 distinct CDR3 sequences, and roughly 18% sits with its ten largest clones. Study-wide findings and caveats: The dominant NKG2C+ clonotypes represented about 1.0-7.0% of CD8+ T cells in 6 or 7 donors. Among four donors, these clonotypes also ranked first in the CD3+CD56-NKG2C+ fraction.

This TCR came from a woman between 18 and 75 years old in good health. The chain has TRBV5-1 and TRBJ1-2; the D gene TCRdb calls, TRBD1, cannot be checked with no DNA. The sample was blood T cells: a sorted CD56 or NKG2C T cell subset, CD4+ or CD8+ T cells, or bulk PBMC T cells (not recorded which). The CDR3 loop reads CASSSGDFDYGYTF.